The next 23 T cell receptor beta chains were all read from a single sample in a study of read filtering for tumor transcriptome and immune sequencing. This library used roughly 0.4 ug RNA and molecular barcoded adaptors spanning alpha/delta and beta/gamma chains. Via MiXCR, TCRdb re-called the reads, giving one row per CDR3 protein. The repertoire holds some 120,000 distinct CDR3 sequences, with 13% as singletons. The sequenced sample was a population of CD138-negative cells sorted from bone marrow. These receptors were collected from a donor aged 40 or older with multiple myeloma.

This clonotype was counted at least ten times. This chain connects TRBV5-1 to TRBJ1-4, with D possibly matching TRBD1 (6 bases). Germline V gene lookup returns CDR1 SGHRS and CDR2 YFSETQ. V dropped 0 bases and J dropped 2 bases, with 8 bases sitting between them. The CDR3 loop spans 15 amino acids. DNA of the CDR3: TGCGCCAGCAGCTTGGGCGGACAGACTAATGAAAAACTGTTTTTT. Translated, it gives CASSLGGQTNEKLFF.

The table lists this clonotype with many counts. The genes are TRBV19 and TRBJ2-1, with 14 bases identical to TRBD2. There are 16 residues in the CDR3. V shed 4 bases and J 10 bases; nucleotides not matched to a gene: 9. Germline V gene data show CDR1 as LNHDA and CDR2 as SQIVND (reference sequence). CDR3 sequence reads: CASSTLTSGRGREQFF. CDR3 in DNA: TGTGCCAGTAGTACCCTGACTAGCGGGAGGGGCAGAGAGCAGTTCTTC. The entire variable domain, with the rest obtained from reference TRBV19 and TRBJ2-1, is as follows: DGGITQSPKYLFRKEGQNVTLSCEQNLNHDAMYWYRQDPGQGLRLIYYSQIVNDFQKGDIAEGYSVSREKKESFPLTVTSAQKNPTAFYLCASSTLTSGRGREQFFGPGTRLTVL.

Turning to this clonotype: Being one base from a much bigger clone, this may be a read error. J is TRBJ1-1 and V is TRBV7-2, with D unclear. The CDR3 runs to 16 residues. The germline CDR1 and CDR2 sequences are SGHTA and FQGNSA. V lost 8 bases, J lost 4 bases, and 23 bases lay in between. Written as DNA, the CDR3 is TGTGCCAGCGGACCTCCTCCGCTGGGTGGCGGCACTGAAGCTTTCTTT. The encoded protein is CASGPPPLGGGTEAFF.

This clonotype has just one count. A read error is possible here, since a much larger clone lies one base away. The rearrangement uses TRBV7-9 and TRBJ2-3; TRBD2 matches at 10 bases. Germline assignment: CDR1 SEHNR and CDR2 FQNEAQ (reference sequence). V gave up 8 bases and J gave up 5 bases; unmatched junction bases: 7. This CDR3 is built from 14 residues. The CDR3: CASSRLAGVDTQYF. Written as DNA, the CDR3 is TGTGCCAGCTCTCGACTAGCGGGCGTAGATACGCAGTATTTT.

This clonotype came up many times. The gene calls are TRBV12-3 or TRBV12-4 and TRBJ1-1; D is possibly TRBD1 (5 bases). CDR3 length equals 14 residues. Deletions cut 5 bases from V and 1 base from J, with 11 bases between. Here the CDR3 DNA reads TGTGCCAGCAGTCCACCCCAGGGGAACACTGAAGCTTTCTTT. It translates to CASSPPQGNTEAFF.

The rearrangement joins TRBV18 to TRBJ2-6; D remains ambiguous. Trimming stripped 0 bases from V and 0 bases from J, with 9 bases between. Germline V gives CDR1 KGHSH, CDR2 LQKENI. This CDR3 has 17 amino acids. The CDR3 sequence is CASSPPNRHSGANVLTF. The CDR3 DNA reads as TGTGCCAGCTCACCACCGAACAGACACTCTGGGGCCAACGTCCTGACTTTC.

The chain links TRBV4-1 to TRBJ2-1, with D maybe TRBD1 (5 bases). The CDR3 has 16 residues. From germline, CDR1 is MGHRA and CDR2 YSYEKL. With 0 bases removed from V and 2 bases from J, the gap between germline ends came to 11 bases. The CDR3 is CASSQDRQSTYNEQFF. The DNA for the CDR3 is TGCGCCAGCAGCCAAGATAGACAGTCCACCTACAATGAGCAGTTCTTC.

At least ten counts were recorded for this clonotype. The rearrangement links TRBV19 to TRBJ2-1; D remains unclear. Germline CDR1 and CDR2: LNHDA and SQIVND (reference sequence). This CDR3 has 13 residues. V dropped 3 bases and J dropped 7 bases, with 10 bases sitting between them. Written as DNA, the CDR3 is TGTGCCAGTAGTATCGGAGACCGGAATGAGCAGTTCTTC. As protein: CASSIGDRNEQFF.

There are many counts of this clonotype. The chain combines TRBV20-1 with TRBJ1-2, with D unresolved. The CDR3 totals 14 residues. Germline-derived CDR1 and CDR2 are DFQATT and SNEGSKA (reference sequence). Trimming removed 6 bases from V and 1 base from J, with 15 bases in between. This CDR3 reads CSARTYRDNYGYTF. In DNA, the CDR3 is TGCAGTGCACGAACTTACCGGGATAACTATGGCTACACCTTC.

To note about this clonotype: A much bigger clone sits one base away, suggesting this may be a read error. This chain joins TRBV5-1 and TRBJ2-7; 7 nucleotides line up with TRBD2. Per germline, CDR1 SGHRS and CDR2 YFSETQ. The CDR3 extends over 13 amino acids. V trimming: 7 bases; J trimming: 9 bases; junction bases outside the gene matches: 13. This CDR3 reads CASGSPGLHVQYF. The CDR3 nucleotides read TGCGCCAGCGGCTCACCGGGACTACATGTGCAGTACTTC.

The chain couples TRBV11-2 to TRBJ2-6; D ambiguous. With 6 bases removed from V and 2 bases from J, the gap between germline ends came to 11 bases. Per the germline V gene, CDR1 is SGHAT and CDR2 is FQNNGV. CDR3 length: 15 residues. DNA for the CDR3: TGTGCCAGCAGTTCAAGGGATACTGGGGCCAACGTCCTGACTTTC. Its translation is CASSSRDTGANVLTF.

This clonotype was picked up many times. V usage is TRBV6-5 and J usage is TRBJ2-2, with a possible D match to TRBD2 (5 bases). Trimming pared 2 bases from V and 4 bases from J, leaving 14 bases between. In germline, CDR1 is MNHEY, CDR2 SVGAGI. CDR3 size: 16 residues. CDR3 sequence: CASSYRRDGGTGELFF. The CDR3 nucleotides are TGTGCCAGCAGTTACCGACGCGACGGAGGCACCGGGGAGCTGTTTTTT.

This clonotype has at least ten counts. V is TRBV11-1 and J is TRBJ2-1; D may be TRBD2 (6 bases). The germline V gene has CDR1 SGHAT and CDR2 FQDESV (reference sequence). The germline V and J ends were trimmed by 0 bases and 9 bases, with 9 bases remaining between them. CDR3 length: 13 residues. The CDR3 DNA reads as TGTGCCAGCAGCTTAGCGGGACTCGGTGAGCAGTTCTTC. The encoded protein is CASSLAGLGEQFF.

This chain links TRBV19 with TRBJ1-1, with D tentatively TRBD1 (6 bases). Trimming took off 6 bases at V and 1 base at J, with 18 bases between the two ends. The CDR3 is 16 amino acids. CDR1 and CDR2 from the germline V gene are LNHDA and SQIVND (reference sequence). The CDR3 here is CASSSERGQWNTEAFF. For the CDR3, the DNA is TGTGCCAGTAGCTCCGAGAGGGGACAATGGAACACTGAAGCTTTCTTT.

This clonotype was detected ten times or more. This chain connects TRBV20-1 to TRBJ2-1; TRBD2 might be the D (6 bases). The CDR3 contains 15 residues. The germline gives CDR1 DFQATT, CDR2 SNEGSKA (reference sequence). Trimming took 3 bases from V and 4 from J, leaving 16 bases between them. This chain's CDR3 is CSARDQRVNYNEQFF. CDR3 bases: TGCAGTGCTAGGGACCAGCGGGTGAATTACAATGAGCAGTTCTTC.

This clonotype has at least ten counts. J is TRBJ2-7 and V is TRBV25-1; the D is unclear. The CDR3 totals 11 residues. The germline V and J ends were trimmed by 7 bases and 3 bases, with 7 bases remaining between them. CDR1 MGHDK and CDR2 SYGVNS come from the germline V gene. In nucleotides, the CDR3 is TGTGCCAGCACCGCTGGCTACGAGCAGTACTTC. Amino acid sequence: CASTAGYEQYF.

This clonotype was recorded a few times. This chain connects TRBV19 to TRBJ1-1; 8 nucleotides align to TRBD1. CDR3 length: 15 residues. The trim removed 3 bases at V and 2 bases at J, leaving 5 bases unmatched. Looked up from germline, CDR1 is LNHDA and CDR2 is SQIVND (reference sequence). The CDR3 coding sequence is TGTGCCAGTAGTATCCAGGGGGCACCTAACACTGAAGCTTTCTTT. This sequence encodes CASSIQGAPNTEAFF.

This clonotype was seen repeatedly, ten times or more. No DNA is shown, since the ends of the CDR3 on it are uncertain; the CDR3 is the one TCRdb lists. The J gene is TRBJ2-3, the V gene TRBV29-1; the listed D gene, TRBD2, was not tested against the DNA. CDR1 and CDR2 (germline): SQVTM, ANQGSEA. With termini counted, the CDR3 has 13 amino acids. The CDR3: CSVEVASGSRRYF.

This clonotype was found once. This sequence joins TRBV7-2 and TRBJ2-5, with 8 bases identical to TRBD2. V lost 1 base and J lost 3; bases outside the gene matches: 1. Germline V gene lookup returns CDR1 SGHTA and CDR2 FQGNSA. The length of the CDR3 is 14 residues. CDR3 coding DNA: TGTGCCAGCAGCTTAGAACTAGCGGAAGAGACCCAGTACTTC. Its protein is CASSLELAEETQYF.

Ten or more counts support this clonotype. The chain employs TRBV10-3 and TRBJ1-2; 7 bases match TRBD1. Looked up from germline, CDR1 is ENHRY and CDR2 is SYGVKD. There are 14 residues in the CDR3. The trim removed 0 bases at V and 8 bases at J, leaving 6 bases unmatched. CDR3: CAISESKGGEGYTF. The CDR3, as DNA: TGTGCCATCAGTGAGTCGAAAGGGGGCGAGGGCTACACCTTC.

As concerns this clonotype: This may come from a read error, since a much larger clone is one base off. The chain is built from TRBV20-1 and TRBJ2-7, with a weak D call TRBD2 (5 bases). The CDR3 has 14 residues. Per germline, CDR1 DFQATT and CDR2 SNEGSKA (reference sequence). The DNA for the CDR3 is TGCAGTGCTAGAGAGGCTAGTACGGGGTACGAGGAGTACTTC. This encodes CSAREASTGYEEYF.

This clonotype was detected many times. The gene calls are TRBV20-1 and TRBJ2-1; no clear D gene. V was clipped by 6 bases and J by 5 bases, with 17 bases between them. The CDR3 has 14 amino acids. In germline, CDR1 is DFQATT, CDR2 SNEGSKA (reference sequence). CDR3: CSARPRNLNNEQFF. CDR3 in DNA: TGCAGTGCCAGACCTAGAAATCTCAACAATGAGCAGTTCTTC.

As to this clonotype: This may be a read error, as it is one base from a much larger clone. In DNA form, the CDR3 reads TGTGCCAGCAGGGACGACGGGGGAGAGACCCAGTACTTC. It is translated as CASRDDGGETQYF. The rearrangement uses TRBV6-5 and TRBJ2-5, with D maybe TRBD2 (6 bases). CDR1 and CDR2 from the germline V gene are MNHEY and SVGAGI. This CDR3 is built from 13 residues. V was clipped by 6 bases and J by 4 bases, with 12 bases between them.